This T cell receptor (beta chain) came from a study of blood T cell repertoires in COVID-19. On the study more broadly: Some COVID-19 samples were acute and others convalescent; all came from the United States, Italy and Spain. Sample material is recorded as cDNA or gDNA derived from T cells, B-cell-depleted T cells, or PBMCs.

The V end was cut by 4 bases, the J end by 6 bases, with 18 bases between. Germline CDR1 LGHDT, CDR2 YNNKEL (reference sequence). The CDR3 loop spans 15 amino acids. Authors' methods: Amplifying reference gene primers gave estimates of nucleated cell counts. Profiling relied on immunoSEQ multiplex PCR, and the TCRdb table lists in-frame clones only, not all of them. D and trimming come from the DNA, and the V and J calls and clone size come from that table. The sample records about 72,000 clones, approximately 85% being singletons. The receptor comes from a man aged 50 to 60 with acute or convalescent COVID-19. The specimen sequenced was peripheral blood. The chain joins TRBV3-1 (or the pseudogene TRBV3-2) to TRBJ1-2, with D possibly being TRBD1 (5 bases). The CDR3 DNA is TGTGCCAGCAGCCTGCTATCAGGGATAGGGGATGGCTACACCTTC. It specifies CASSLLSGIGDGYTF.